The entry below gives a single TCR beta chain sequence along with its context. Its matching antigen is unknown. Every one of the donors was a healthy Caucasian. This sample was taken from a study of identical twins. Study-level results: Out-of-frame alpha sequences common to twins were enriched for low generation probability. Invariant MAIT and iNKT cells may have partly biased zero-insertion analyses.

Trimming removed 2 bases from V and 7 bases from J, with 12 bases in between. The CDR3 is 14 residues long. Germline CDR1 is SGHAT and CDR2 is FQNNGV. TCRdb passed the 5' RACE reads through MiXCR, listing each CDR3 protein once. The sample records around 280,000 distinct CDR3 sequences, roughly 8.6% being singletons. The data also belong to a second study, concerning yellow fever vaccine responses in identical twins.

Sequencing used memory (CD45RO+) T cells sorted from blood. This receptor was identified in a woman younger than 35 in good health. This sequence joins TRBV11-2 and TRBJ1-5; D possibly corresponds to TRBD1 (5 bases). CDR3 loop: CASSLSREGQPQHF. CDR3 sequence (DNA): TGTGCCAGCAGCTTAAGCCGGGAGGGGCAGCCCCAGCATTTT.